This passage covers 15 T cell receptor beta chains from one sample sequenced in a study of cytomegalovirus exposure and HLA in healthy donors. The study ran its PCR with 60 Vbeta and 13 Jbeta primers. Some clones are missing from TCRdb's copy, which holds only in-frame ones; the method was immunoSEQ multiplex PCR. The table lists about 60,000 clones, approximately 63% of them singletons, with 15% to 20% in the top ten. The sample was PBMCs. These receptors all stem from a woman aged 60-75 years in good health and CMV-seropositive.

V and J are TRBV4-3 and TRBJ1-2; no clear D. There are 16 residues in the CDR3. The V and J ends lost 1 base and 4 bases respectively, with 16 bases between them. Per the germline V gene, CDR1 is LGHNA and CDR2 is YSLEER. As DNA, the CDR3 is TGCGCCAGCAGCCAAGTTTTTCCCACCCGGGTCTATGGCTACACCTTC. Translation gives CASSQVFPTRVYGYTF.

V is TRBV29-1 and J is TRBJ1-1; D uncertain. The CDR3 has 13 amino acids. Germline V CDR1 and CDR2: SQVTM, ANQGSEA. V dropped 2 bases and J dropped 4 bases, with 11 bases sitting between them. The CDR3 protein is CSVETNEGTEAFF. CDR3 in DNA: TGCAGCGTTGAAACAAATGAGGGCACTGAAGCTTTCTTT.

This clone was observed a handful of times. V gene TRBV23-1 combines with J gene TRBJ2-3; D remains unclear. TRBV23-1 is an ORF; its function is uncertain. Trimming removed 3 bases from V and 1 base from J, with 11 bases in between. This CDR3 spans 15 amino acids. The CDR3 DNA follows: TGCGCCAGCAGTCACCCCCCCTGGCGCACAGATACGCAGTATTTT. This gives the protein CASSHPPWRTDTQYF.

This chain links TRBV7-2 with TRBJ2-1; a possible D gene is TRBD2 (5 bases). The germline gives CDR1 SGHTA, CDR2 FQGNSA. Trimming took off 2 bases at V and 10 bases at J, with 9 bases between the two ends. The CDR3 is 12 residues long. CDR3 in DNA: TGTGCCAGCAGCTTAACGAGGGTCGAGCAGTTCTTC. Its translation is CASSLTRVEQFF.

The chain has TRBV6-6 and TRBJ2-5, with TRBD1 matching 7 bases. In germline, CDR1 is MNHNY, CDR2 SVGAGI (reference sequence). The CDR3 has 15 amino acids. The junction had 14 bases not matched to a gene; V was cut back by 8 bases and J by 5 bases. CDR3 loop: CASGIKQGIGETQYF. In nucleotides, the CDR3 is TGTGCCAGCGGGATAAAACAGGGGATCGGGGAGACCCAGTACTTC.

The genes are TRBV5-3 and TRBJ1-5; D unclear. TRBV5-3 has ORF status, its function being uncertain. With 7 bases removed from V and 3 bases from J, the gap between germline ends came to 8 bases. CDR3 length equals 12 residues. CDR3 bases: TGTGCCAGAGGGCCCTACAATCAGCCCCAGCATTTT. Translating it yields CARGPYNQPQHF.

The V call is TRBV4-1, the J call TRBJ1-3; TRBD1 is a possible D gene (5 bases). Germline loops: CDR1 MGHRA, CDR2 YSYEKL. The V end lost 2 bases, the J end lost 3 bases, and 8 bases lay between the germline ends. CDR3 size: 14 residues. CDR3: CASSQRGGGNTIYF. As DNA, the CDR3 is TGCGCCAGCAGCCAAAGGGGAGGTGGAAACACCATATATTTT.

Remarks on this clone: Other DNA variants within this sample encode the same CDR3. The chain employs TRBV5-8 and TRBJ1-6; tentatively, D is TRBD1 (5 bases). CDR3 length equals 15 residues. Trimming took 2 bases from V and 10 from J, leaving 16 bases between them. Germline-derived CDR1 and CDR2 are SGHTS and YDEGEE. The CDR3 here is CASSFTGGLGSPLHF. The CDR3 DNA sequence: TGTGCCAGCAGCTTTACCGGGGGGTTGGGATCACCCCTCCACTTT. The variable domain in full, completed from reference TRBV5-8 and TRBJ1-6, reads EAGVTQSPTHLIKTRGQQATLRCSPISGHTSVYWYQQALGLGLQFLLWYDEGEERNRGNFPPRFSGRQFPNYSSELNVNALELEDSALYLCASSFTGGLGSPLHFGNGTRLTVT.

This chain connects TRBV6-5 to TRBJ1-6; possible D gene TRBD1, 6 bases. CDR3 length equals 14 residues. Between the trimmed V and J ends, which lost 6 bases and 7 bases, there was a span of 13 bases. Germline lookup yields CDR1 MNHEY and CDR2 SVGAGI. CDR3 DNA sequence: TGTGCCAGCAGCTCACAGGGAGGGAATTCACCCCTCCACTTT. Translation: CASSSQGGNSPLHF.

The chain employs TRBV7-9 and TRBJ1-1, with D possibly being TRBD1 (5 bases). Germline CDR1 is SEHNR and CDR2 is FQNEAQ (reference sequence). Between the trimmed V and J ends, which lost 1 base and 11 bases, there was a span of 17 bases. The CDR3 spans 14 residues. For the CDR3, the DNA is TGTGCCAGCAGCTTAGTGGGTGGGGGAGGCCGTGCTTTCTTT. Translating gives CASSLVGGGGRAFF.

The chain links TRBV5-1 to TRBJ2-1, with a tentative D call TRBD2 (5 bases). This CDR3 region has 16 residues. Germline CDR1 is SGHRS and CDR2 is YFSETQ. V was trimmed by 6 bases and J by 4 bases, leaving 20 bases between them. CDR3 DNA sequence: TGCGCCAGCACCCTAACCGGGGTTTCTACTTACAATGAGCAGTTCTTC. Translation gives CASTLTGVSTYNEQFF.

The gene calls are TRBV5-4 and TRBJ1-6; 10 nucleotides agree with TRBD1. V lost 2 bases and J lost 5; bases outside the gene matches: 1. The CDR3 extends over 15 amino acids. Germline values: CDR1 SGHNT, CDR2 YYREEE (reference sequence). The CDR3 sequence is CASSLGTGDNSPLHF. DNA of the CDR3: TGTGCCAGCAGCTTAGGGACAGGGGATAATTCACCCCTCCACTTT.

The rearrangement joins TRBV13 to TRBJ2-5; 10 nucleotides align to TRBD2. Germline loops: CDR1 PRHDT, CDR2 FYEKMQ (reference sequence). This CDR3 has 15 residues. The V gene end was trimmed by 5 bases and the J gene end by 1 base; junction bases not matched to a gene: 4. The CDR3 loop reads CASSQTSGTQETQYF. The CDR3 DNA reads as TGTGCCAGCAGCCAAACTAGCGGGACCCAAGAGACCCAGTACTTC.

The chain carries TRBV7-2 and TRBJ1-2; TRBD1 aligns across 9 bases. CDR1 SGHTA and CDR2 FQGNSA come from the germline V gene. With 2 bases clipped from V and 3 bases from J, the junction kept 4 bases outside the gene matches. This CDR3 comprises 15 residues. CDR3 amino acids: CASSLSGQGYYGYTF. In nucleotides, the CDR3 is TGTGCCAGCAGCTTATCGGGACAGGGTTACTATGGCTACACCTTC.

V usage is TRBV7-9 and J usage is TRBJ2-1; D might be TRBD1 (6 bases). Germline lookup yields CDR1 SEHNR and CDR2 FQNEAQ (reference sequence). The CDR3 has 16 amino acids. Trimming removed 1 base at V and 7 bases at J, with 17 bases between. The CDR3 DNA is TGTGCCAGCAGCTTAGGTGGGGGCCCCGGGGAGAATGAGCAGTTCTTC. Encoded protein: CASSLGGGPGENEQFF.